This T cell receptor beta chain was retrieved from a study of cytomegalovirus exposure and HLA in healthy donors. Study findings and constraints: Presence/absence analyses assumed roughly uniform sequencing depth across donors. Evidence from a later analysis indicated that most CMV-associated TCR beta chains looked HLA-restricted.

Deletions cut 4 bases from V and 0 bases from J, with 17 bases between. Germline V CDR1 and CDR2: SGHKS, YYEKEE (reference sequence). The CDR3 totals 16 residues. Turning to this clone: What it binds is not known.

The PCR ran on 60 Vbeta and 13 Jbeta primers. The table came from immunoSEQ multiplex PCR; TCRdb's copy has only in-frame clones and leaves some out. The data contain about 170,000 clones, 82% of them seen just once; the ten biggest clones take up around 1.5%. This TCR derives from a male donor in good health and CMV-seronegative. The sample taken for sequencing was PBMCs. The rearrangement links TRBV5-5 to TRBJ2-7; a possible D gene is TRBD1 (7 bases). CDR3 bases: TGTGCCAGCAGCCTAAGACAGGGAGGTAGCTCCTACGAGCAGTACTTC. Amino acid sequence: CASSLRQGGSSYEQYF.